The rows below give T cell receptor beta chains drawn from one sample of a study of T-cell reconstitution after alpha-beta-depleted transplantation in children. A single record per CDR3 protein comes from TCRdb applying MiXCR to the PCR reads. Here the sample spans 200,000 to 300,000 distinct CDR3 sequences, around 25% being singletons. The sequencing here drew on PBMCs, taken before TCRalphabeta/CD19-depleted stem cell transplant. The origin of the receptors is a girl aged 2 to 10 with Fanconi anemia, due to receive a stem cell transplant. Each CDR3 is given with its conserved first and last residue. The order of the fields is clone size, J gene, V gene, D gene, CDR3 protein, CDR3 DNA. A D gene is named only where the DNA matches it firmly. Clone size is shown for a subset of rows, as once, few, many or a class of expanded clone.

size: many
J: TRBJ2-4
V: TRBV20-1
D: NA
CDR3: CSASFGRPYF
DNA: TGCAGTGCTAGTTTCGGCCGGCCGTACTTC

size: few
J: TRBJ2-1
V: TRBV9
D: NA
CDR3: CASSVGPNGYNEQFF
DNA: TGTGCCAGCAGCGTAGGACCTAATGGCTACAATGAGCAGTTCTTC

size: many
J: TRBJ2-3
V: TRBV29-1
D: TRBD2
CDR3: CSVGGRAKDTQYF
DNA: TGCAGCGTTGGCGGGAGGGCCAAAGATACGCAGTATTTT

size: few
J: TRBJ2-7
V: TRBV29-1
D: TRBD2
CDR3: CSVEKGLAGGEQYF
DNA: TGCAGCGTTGAAAAAGGGCTAGCGGGAGGCGAGCAGTACTTC

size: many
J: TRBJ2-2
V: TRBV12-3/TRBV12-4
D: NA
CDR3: CASSYAGTTNTGELFF
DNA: TGTGCCAGCAGTTACGCCGGGACAACGAACACCGGGGAGCTGTTTTTT

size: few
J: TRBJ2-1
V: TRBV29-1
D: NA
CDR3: CSVEPGSHEQFF
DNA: TGCAGCGTTGAACCGGGGAGTCATGAGCAGTTCTTC

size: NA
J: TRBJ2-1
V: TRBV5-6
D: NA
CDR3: CASSLGSLDRLQFF
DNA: TGTGCCAGCAGCTTGGGATCTTTGGACAGACTACAGTTCTTC

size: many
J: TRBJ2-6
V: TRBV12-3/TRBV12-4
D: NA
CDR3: CASSLGPGARGANVLTF
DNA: TGTGCCAGCAGTTTAGGTCCAGGGGCGCGGGGGGCCAACGTCCTGACTTTC

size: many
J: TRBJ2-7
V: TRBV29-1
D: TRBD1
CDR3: CSVATGTTYEQYF
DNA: TGCAGCGTGGCGACAGGGACCACCTACGAGCAGTACTTC

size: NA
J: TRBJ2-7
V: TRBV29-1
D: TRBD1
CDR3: CSVKTGGTYEQYF
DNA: TGCAGCGTTAAGACAGGGGGTACCTACGAGCAGTACTTC

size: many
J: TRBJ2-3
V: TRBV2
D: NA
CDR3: CASSAAGPIGSTDTQYF
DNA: TGTGCCAGCAGTGCGGCGGGACCAATTGGAAGCACAGATACGCAGTATTTT

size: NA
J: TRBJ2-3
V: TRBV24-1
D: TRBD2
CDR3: CATSDLSGRGDTQYF
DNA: TGTGCCACCAGTGACCTGAGCGGGAGAGGAGATACGCAGTATTTT

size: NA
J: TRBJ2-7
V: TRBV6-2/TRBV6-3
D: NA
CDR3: CASSYAHGHMSSYEQYF
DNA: TGTGCCAGCAGTTATGCACACGGACATATGAGCTCCTACGAGCAGTACTTC

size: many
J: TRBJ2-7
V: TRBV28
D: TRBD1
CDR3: CASSGQGRPYEQYF
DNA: TGTGCCAGCAGCGGACAGGGCAGGCCCTACGAGCAGTACTTC

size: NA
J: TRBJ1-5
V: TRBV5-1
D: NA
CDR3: CASSPSSGVGNQPQHF
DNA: TGCGCCAGCAGCCCCTCGTCAGGGGTTGGCAATCAGCCCCAGCATTTT

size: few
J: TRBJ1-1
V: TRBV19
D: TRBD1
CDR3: CASSPLLWDRWKDTEAFF
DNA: TGTGCCAGTAGTCCCCTCCTATGGGACAGGTGGAAGGACACTGAAGCTTTCTTT

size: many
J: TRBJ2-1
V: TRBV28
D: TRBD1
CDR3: CASSPTGVSYNEQFF
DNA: TGTGCCAGCAGTCCCACAGGGGTCTCCTACAATGAGCAGTTCTTC

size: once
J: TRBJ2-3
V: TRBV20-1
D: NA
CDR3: CSARVTGADTQYF
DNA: TGCAGTGCTAGAGTGACGGGGGCAGATACGCAGTATTTT

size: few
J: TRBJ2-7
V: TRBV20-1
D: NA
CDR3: CSARSPGLNYEQYF
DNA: TGCAGTGCTAGATCTCCGGGACTGAACTACGAGCAGTACTTC

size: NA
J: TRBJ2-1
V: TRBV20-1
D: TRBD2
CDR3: CSARLAGGQANEQFF
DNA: TGCAGTGCTAGGCTAGCGGGAGGGCAAGCTAATGAGCAGTTCTTC

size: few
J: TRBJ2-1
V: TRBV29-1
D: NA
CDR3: CSVPLTGSHNEQFF
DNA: TGCAGCGTCCCTCTTACAGGTTCCCACAATGAGCAGTTCTTC

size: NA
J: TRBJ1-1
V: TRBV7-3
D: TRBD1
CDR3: CASSLGQGVSEAFF
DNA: TGTGCCAGCAGCTTGGGACAGGGGGTCTCTGAAGCTTTCTTT

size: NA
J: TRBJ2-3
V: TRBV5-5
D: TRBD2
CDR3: CASSLGSSGGYTDTQYF
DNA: TGTGCCAGCAGCTTGGGGTCTAGCGGGGGATACACAGATACGCAGTATTTT

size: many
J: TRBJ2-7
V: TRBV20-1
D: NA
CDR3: CSGGRSYEQYF
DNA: TGCAGTGGGGGGCGGTCCTACGAGCAGTACTTC

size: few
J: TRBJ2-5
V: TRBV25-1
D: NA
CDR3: CASSESFQETQYF
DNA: TGTGCCAGCAGTGAGAGTTTTCAAGAGACCCAGTACTTC

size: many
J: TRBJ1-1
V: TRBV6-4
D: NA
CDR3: CASSVQLNTEAFF
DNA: TGTGCCAGCTCTGTACAGTTGAACACTGAAGCTTTCTTT

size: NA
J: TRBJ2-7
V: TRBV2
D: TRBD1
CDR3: CASSGGQLYEQYF
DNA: TGTGCCAGCAGTGGGGGACAGCTTTACGAGCAGTACTTC

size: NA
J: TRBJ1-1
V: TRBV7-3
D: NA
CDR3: CASSLIAMGEAFF
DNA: TGTGCCAGCAGCTTAATTGCTATGGGGGAAGCTTTCTTT

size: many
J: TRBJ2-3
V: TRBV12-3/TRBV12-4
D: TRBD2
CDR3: CASTRTRPSTDTQYF
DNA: TGTGCCAGCACCCGGACTAGACCTAGCACAGATACGCAGTATTTT

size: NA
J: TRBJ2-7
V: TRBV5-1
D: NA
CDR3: CASSSPGLLYEQYF
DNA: TGCGCCAGCAGCTCTCCTGGACTTCTCTACGAGCAGTACTTC

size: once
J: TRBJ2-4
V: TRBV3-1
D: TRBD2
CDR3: CASSLRTSAKNIQYF
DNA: TGTGCCAGCAGCCTGCGGACTAGCGCAAAAAACATTCAGTACTTC

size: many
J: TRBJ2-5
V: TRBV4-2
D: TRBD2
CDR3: CASSQDPLAGGPRETQYF
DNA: TGTGCCAGCAGCCAAGATCCCCTAGCGGGAGGGCCTAGGGAGACCCAGTACTTC

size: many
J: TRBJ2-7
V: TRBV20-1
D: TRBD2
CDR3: CSASRLAGGPSEQYF
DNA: TGCAGTGCTAGTCGGCTAGCGGGAGGTCCTTCGGAGCAGTACTTC

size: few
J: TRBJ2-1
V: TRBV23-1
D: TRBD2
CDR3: CASSRTGLAGAYNEQFF
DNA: TGCGCCAGCAGTCGGACGGGACTAGCGGGTGCCTACAATGAGCAGTTCTTC

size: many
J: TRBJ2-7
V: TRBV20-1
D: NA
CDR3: CSASRTVFYEQYF
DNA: TGCAGTGCTAGTAGGACAGTATTCTACGAGCAGTACTTC

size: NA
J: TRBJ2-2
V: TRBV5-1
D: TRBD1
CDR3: CASRTGANTGELFF
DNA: TGCGCCAGCAGGACAGGGGCGAACACCGGGGAGCTGTTTTTT

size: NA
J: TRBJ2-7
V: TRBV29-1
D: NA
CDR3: CSVDGMGNSYEQYF
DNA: TGCAGCGTTGACGGTATGGGCAATTCCTACGAGCAGTACTTC

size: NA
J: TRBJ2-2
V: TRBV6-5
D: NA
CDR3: CASSYPRTLAALFF
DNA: TGTGCCAGCAGTTACCCCCGGACACTCGCCGCGCTGTTTTTT

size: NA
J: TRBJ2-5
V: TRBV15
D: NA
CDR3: CATSRDRGTEETQYF
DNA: TGTGCCACCAGCAGAGATCGGGGGACCGAAGAGACCCAGTACTTC

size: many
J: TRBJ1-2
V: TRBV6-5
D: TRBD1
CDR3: CASSYSGQENYGYTF
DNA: TGTGCCAGCAGTTACTCGGGACAGGAGAACTATGGCTACACCTTC

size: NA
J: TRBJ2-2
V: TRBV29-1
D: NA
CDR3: CSVVFSNTGELFF
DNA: TGCAGCGTTGTCTTCTCGAACACCGGGGAGCTGTTTTTT

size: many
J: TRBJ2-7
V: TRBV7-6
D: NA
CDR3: CASSLVSGVIPYEQYF
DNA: TGTGCCAGCAGCTTAGTTTCTGGGGTTATACCCTACGAGCAGTACTTC

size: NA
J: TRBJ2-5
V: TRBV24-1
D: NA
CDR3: CATSDIGPQETQYF
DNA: TGTGCCACCAGTGACATAGGACCCCAAGAGACCCAGTACTTC

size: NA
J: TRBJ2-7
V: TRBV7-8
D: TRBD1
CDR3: CASSKVVGYRDRDYEQYF
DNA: TGTGCCAGCAGCAAAGTAGTTGGATACCGGGACAGGGACTACGAGCAGTACTTC